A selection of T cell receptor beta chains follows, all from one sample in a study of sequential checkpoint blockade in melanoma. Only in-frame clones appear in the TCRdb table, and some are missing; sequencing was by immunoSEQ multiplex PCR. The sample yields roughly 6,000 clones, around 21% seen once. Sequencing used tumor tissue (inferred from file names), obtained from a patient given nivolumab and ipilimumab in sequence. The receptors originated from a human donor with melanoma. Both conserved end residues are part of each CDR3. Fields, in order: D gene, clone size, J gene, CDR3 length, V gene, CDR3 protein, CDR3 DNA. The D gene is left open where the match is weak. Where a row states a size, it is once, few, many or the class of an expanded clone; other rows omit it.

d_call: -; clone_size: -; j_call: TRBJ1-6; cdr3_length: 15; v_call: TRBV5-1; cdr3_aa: CASSTAVPGNSPLHF; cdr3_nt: TGCGCCAGCAGCACGGCCGTCCCAGGGAATTCACCCCTCCACTTT
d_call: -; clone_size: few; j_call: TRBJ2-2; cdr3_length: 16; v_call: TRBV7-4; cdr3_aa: CASSPNRVVKGGELFF; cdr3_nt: TGTGCCAGCAGCCCAAACAGGGTTGTTAAGGGCGGGGAGCTGTTTTTT
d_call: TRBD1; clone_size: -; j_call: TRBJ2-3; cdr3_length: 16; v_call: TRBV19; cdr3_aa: CASSGNRGSRWDTQYF; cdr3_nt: TGTGCCAGTAGTGGGAACAGGGGTTCCCGGTGGGATACGCAGTATTTT
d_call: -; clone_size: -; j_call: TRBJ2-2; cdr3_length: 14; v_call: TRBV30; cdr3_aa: CAWSSGTNTGELFF; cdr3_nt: TGTGCCTGGAGTTCCGGGACTAACACCGGGGAGCTGTTTTTT
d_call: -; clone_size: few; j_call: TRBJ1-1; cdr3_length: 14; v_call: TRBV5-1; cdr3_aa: CASSLAGAESEAFF; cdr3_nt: TGCGCCAGCAGCTTGGCCGGGGCCGAGAGTGAAGCTTTCTTT
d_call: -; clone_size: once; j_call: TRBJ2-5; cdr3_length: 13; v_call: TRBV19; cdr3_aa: CASSIGQKETQYF; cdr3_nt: TGTGCCAGTAGTATAGGACAGAAGGAGACCCAGTACTTC
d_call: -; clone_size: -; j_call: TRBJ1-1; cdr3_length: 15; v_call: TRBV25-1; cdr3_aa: CASSEFGGGWTEAFF; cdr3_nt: TGTGCCAGCAGTGAATTCGGGGGAGGTTGGACTGAAGCTTTCTTT
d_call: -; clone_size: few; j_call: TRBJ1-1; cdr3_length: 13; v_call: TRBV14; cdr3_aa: CASSQEGNTEAFF; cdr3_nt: TGTGCCAGCAGCCAAGAGGGCAACACTGAAGCTTTCTTT
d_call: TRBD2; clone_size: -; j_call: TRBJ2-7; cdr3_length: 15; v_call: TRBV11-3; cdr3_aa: CASSSRLAGGYEQYF; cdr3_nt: TGTGCCAGCAGCTCCAGACTAGCGGGGGGCTACGAGCAGTACTTC
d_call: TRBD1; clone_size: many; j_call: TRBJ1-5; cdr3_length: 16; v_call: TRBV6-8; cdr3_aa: CASRTGGTGGGQPQHF; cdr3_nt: TGTGCCAGCAGGACGGGAGGGACAGGGGGCGGTCAGCCCCAGCATTTT
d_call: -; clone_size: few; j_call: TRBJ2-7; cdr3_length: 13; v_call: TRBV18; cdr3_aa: CASSLGGANEQYF; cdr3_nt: TGTGCCAGCTCTCTAGGGGGGGCCAACGAGCAGTACTTC
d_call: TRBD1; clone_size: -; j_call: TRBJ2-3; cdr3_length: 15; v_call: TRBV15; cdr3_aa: CATSRGDRVTDTQYF; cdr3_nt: TGTGCCACCAGCAGAGGGGACAGGGTCACAGATACGCAGTATTTT
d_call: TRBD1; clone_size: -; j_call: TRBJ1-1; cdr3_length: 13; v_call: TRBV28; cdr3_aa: CASSDRGQIEAFF; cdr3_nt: TGTGCCAGCAGTGACAGGGGCCAAATTGAAGCTTTCTTT
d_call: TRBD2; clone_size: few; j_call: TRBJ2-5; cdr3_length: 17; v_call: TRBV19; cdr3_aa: CASSQPRTGLAGETQYF; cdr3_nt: TGTGCCAGTAGTCAACCCCGAACGGGACTAGCGGGGGAGACCCAGTACTTC
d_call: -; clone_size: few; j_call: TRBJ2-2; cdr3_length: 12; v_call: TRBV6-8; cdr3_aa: CASSYITGELFF; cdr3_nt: TGTGCCAGCAGTTACATCACCGGGGAGCTGTTTTTT
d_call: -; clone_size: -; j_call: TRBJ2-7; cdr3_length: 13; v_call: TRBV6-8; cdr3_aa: CATKGGNYYEQYF; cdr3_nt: TGTGCCACCAAAGGAGGCAATTACTACGAGCAGTACTTC
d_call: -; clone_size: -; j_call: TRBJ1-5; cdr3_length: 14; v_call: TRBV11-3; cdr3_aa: CASSLSSSNQPQHF; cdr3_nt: TGTGCCAGCAGCTTAAGTTCCAGCAATCAGCCCCAGCATTTT
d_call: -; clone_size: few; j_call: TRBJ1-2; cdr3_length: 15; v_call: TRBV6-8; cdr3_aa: CASSAFRENYYGYTF; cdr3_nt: TGTGCCAGCAGTGCCTTCAGGGAAAATTACTATGGCTACACCTTC
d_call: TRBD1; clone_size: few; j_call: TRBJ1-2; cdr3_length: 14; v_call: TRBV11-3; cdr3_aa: CASSPPTGGYGYTF; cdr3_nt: TGTGCCAGCAGCCCGCCGACAGGGGGCTATGGCTACACCTTC
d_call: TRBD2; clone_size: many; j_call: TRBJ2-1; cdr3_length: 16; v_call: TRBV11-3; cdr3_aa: CASSRIGLAGDNEQFF; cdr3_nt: TGTGCCAGCAGCCGTATCGGACTAGCGGGGGACAATGAGCAGTTCTTC
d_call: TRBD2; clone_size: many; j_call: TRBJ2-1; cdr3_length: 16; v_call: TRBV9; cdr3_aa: CASSVAGREEIDEQFF; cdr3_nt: TGTGCCAGCAGCGTAGCCGGGCGGGAGGAGATAGATGAGCAGTTCTTC
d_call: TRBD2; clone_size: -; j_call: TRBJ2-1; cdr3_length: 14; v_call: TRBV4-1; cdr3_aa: CASSRDGGIDEQFF; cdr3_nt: TGCGCCAGCAGCCGCGACGGGGGGATCGATGAGCAGTTCTTC
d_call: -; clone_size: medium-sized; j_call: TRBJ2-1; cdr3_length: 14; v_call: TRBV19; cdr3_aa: CASSLDSVYNEQFF; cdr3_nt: TGTGCCAGTAGTCTGGACAGCGTTTACAATGAGCAGTTCTTC
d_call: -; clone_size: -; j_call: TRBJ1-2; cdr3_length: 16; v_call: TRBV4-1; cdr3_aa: CASSQGRRGGNYGYTF; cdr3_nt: TGCGCCAGCAGCCAGGGACGGAGAGGTGGAAACTATGGCTACACCTTC
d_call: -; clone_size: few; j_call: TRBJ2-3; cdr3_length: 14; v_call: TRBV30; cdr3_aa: CAWSRGRSTDTQYF; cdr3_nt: TGTGCCTGGAGTAGGGGTAGAAGCACAGATACGCAGTATTTT
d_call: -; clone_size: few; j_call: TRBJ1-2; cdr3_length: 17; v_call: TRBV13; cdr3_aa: CASSLGLADLPIGGYTF; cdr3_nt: TGTGCCAGCAGCTTAGGCCTCGCGGACCTCCCGATCGGGGGCTACACCTTC
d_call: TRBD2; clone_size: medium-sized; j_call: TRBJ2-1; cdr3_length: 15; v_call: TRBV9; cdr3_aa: CASSATGGAYNEQFF; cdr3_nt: TGTGCCAGCAGCGCCACCGGGGGGGCCTACAATGAGCAGTTCTTC
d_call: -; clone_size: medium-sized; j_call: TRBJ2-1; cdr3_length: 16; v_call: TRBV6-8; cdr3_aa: CASRPAGYTTYNEQFF; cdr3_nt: TGTGCCAGCAGACCCGCGGGGTATACGACCTACAATGAGCAGTTCTTC
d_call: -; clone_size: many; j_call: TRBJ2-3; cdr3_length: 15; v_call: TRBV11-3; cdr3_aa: CASSLGVGGTDTQYF; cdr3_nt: TGTGCCAGCAGCTTAGGGGTAGGGGGGACAGATACGCAGTATTTT
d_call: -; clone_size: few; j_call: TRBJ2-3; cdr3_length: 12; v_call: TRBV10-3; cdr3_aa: CASRGDTDTQYF; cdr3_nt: TGTGCCAGTAGAGGGGACACAGATACGCAGTATTTT
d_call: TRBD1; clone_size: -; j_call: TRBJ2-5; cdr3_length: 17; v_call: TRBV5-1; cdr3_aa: CASSLAAGQGSQATQYF; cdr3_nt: TGCGCCAGCAGCTTGGCCGCAGGACAGGGATCTCAAGCGACCCAGTACTTC
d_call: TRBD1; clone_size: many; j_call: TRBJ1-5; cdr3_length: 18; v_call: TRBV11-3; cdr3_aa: CASSLKVDRGQSNQPQHF; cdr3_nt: TGTGCCAGCAGCTTAAAAGTGGACAGGGGGCAAAGCAATCAGCCCCAGCATTTT
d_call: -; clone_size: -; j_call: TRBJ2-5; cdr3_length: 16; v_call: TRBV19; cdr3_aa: CASSKSDREEGETQYF; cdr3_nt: TGTGCCAGTAGTAAAAGCGACAGGGAGGAGGGAGAGACCCAGTACTTC
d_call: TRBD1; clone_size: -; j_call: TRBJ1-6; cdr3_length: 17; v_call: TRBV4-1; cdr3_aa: CASSQDLWAGGRSPLHF; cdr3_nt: TGCGCCAGCAGCCAAGATCTCTGGGCAGGGGGCCGCTCACCCCTCCACTTT
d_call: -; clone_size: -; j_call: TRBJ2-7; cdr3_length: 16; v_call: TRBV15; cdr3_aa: CATSRDYLLTSYEQYF; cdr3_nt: TGTGCCACCAGCAGAGATTACCTACTCACTTCCTACGAGCAGTACTTC
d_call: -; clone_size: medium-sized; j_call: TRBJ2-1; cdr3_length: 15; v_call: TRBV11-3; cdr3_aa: CASSLGPFEYNEQFF; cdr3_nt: TGTGCCAGCAGCTTGGGGCCATTCGAGTACAATGAGCAGTTCTTC
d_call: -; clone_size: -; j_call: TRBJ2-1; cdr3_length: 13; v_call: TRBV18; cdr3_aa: CASSLTRDNEQFF; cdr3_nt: TGTGCCAGCTCCCTGACTCGGGACAATGAGCAGTTCTTC
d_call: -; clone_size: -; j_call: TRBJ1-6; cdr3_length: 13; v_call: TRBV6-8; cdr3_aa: CATKTGFASPLHF; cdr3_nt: TGTGCCACCAAAACAGGGTTCGCCTCACCCCTCCACTTT
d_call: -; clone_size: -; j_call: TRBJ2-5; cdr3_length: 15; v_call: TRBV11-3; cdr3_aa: CASSGATGRQETQYF; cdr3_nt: TGTGCCAGCAGCGGGGCGACAGGGAGGCAAGAGACCCAGTACTTC
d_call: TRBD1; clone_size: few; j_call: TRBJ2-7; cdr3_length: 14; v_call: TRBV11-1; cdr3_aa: CASSPDRGRLEQYF; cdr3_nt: TGTGCCAGCAGCCCGGACAGGGGGCGGCTCGAGCAGTACTTC
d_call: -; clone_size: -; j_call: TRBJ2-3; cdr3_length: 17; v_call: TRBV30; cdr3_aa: CAWSDRMGLPGADTQYF; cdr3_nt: TGTGCCTGGAGTGACCGAATGGGACTGCCGGGGGCAGATACGCAGTATTTT
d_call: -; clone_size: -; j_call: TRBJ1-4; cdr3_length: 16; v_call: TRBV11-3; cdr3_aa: CASTTVGDGFNEKLFF; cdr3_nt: TGTGCCAGCACTACGGTGGGGGACGGGTTTAATGAAAAACTGTTTTTT